One and the same sample provided the 25 T cell receptor beta chains below, sequenced in a study of blood T cell repertoires in COVID-19. The protocol was immunoSEQ multiplex PCR, while the TCRdb copy is restricted to in-frame clones and leaves out a portion. Of tens of thousands of clones listed, 70% to 85% are singletons. What was sequenced was peripheral blood. The source of these receptors is a man aged 45-60 years with active or convalescent COVID-19.

Here the CDR3 DNA reads TGTGCCAGCAAGGTCCTAGCTCACGACGAGCAGTACTTC. Residues: CASKVLAHDEQYF. This chain uses TRBV7-2 with TRBJ2-7, with a possible D match to TRBD2 (5 bases). The CDR3 covers 13 residues. Trimming left V 7 bases short and J 5 bases short, with 15 bases between. The germline CDR1 and CDR2 sequences are SGHTA and FQGNSA.

V is TRBV12-5 and J is TRBJ2-3; TRBD1 matches at 7 bases. Losses at the gene ends were 4 bases for V and 4 bases for J; bases not matched to a gene: 8. Per the germline V gene, CDR1 is LGHNT and CDR2 is FRNRAP. This CDR3 spans 15 amino acids. The CDR3 here is CASGWWTGVSDTQYF. The CDR3 nucleotides read TGTGCTAGTGGTTGGTGGACAGGTGTCTCAGATACGCAGTATTTT.

The V and J genes are TRBV5-5 and TRBJ2-7, with a weak D call TRBD1 (5 bases). Trimming pared 3 bases from V and 4 bases from J, leaving 14 bases between. Germline V CDR1 and CDR2: SGHKS, YYEKEE (reference sequence). This CDR3 comprises 14 residues. This CDR3 reads CASSWVSSGYEQYF. CDR3 DNA sequence: TGTGCCAGCAGCTGGGTCAGTTCAGGGTACGAGCAGTACTTC.

The genes are TRBV4-3 and TRBJ1-1; D is unclear. CDR1 and CDR2 from the germline V gene are LGHNA and YSLEER. Trimming stripped 0 bases from V and 4 bases from J, with 18 bases between. This CDR3 spans 17 amino acids. The CDR3 DNA is TGCGCCAGCAGCCAAGATGGTTACAGTCCGACCGGCACTGAAGCTTTCTTT. This gives the protein CASSQDGYSPTGTEAFF.

The chain uses TRBV5-4 and TRBJ2-5; a possible D gene is TRBD2 (7 bases). Per germline, CDR1 SGHNT and CDR2 YYREEE (reference sequence). Between the trimmed V and J ends, which lost 5 bases and 1 base, there was a span of 15 bases. CDR3 length: 15 amino acids. The CDR3 DNA is TGTGCCAGCAGGGGGGGGGCGGACTTCCAAGAGACCCAGTACTTC. This codes for CASRGGADFQETQYF.

The chain combines TRBV2 with TRBJ1-3; no firm D call. V dropped 2 bases and J dropped 0 bases, with 11 bases sitting between them. Looked up from germline, CDR1 is SNHLY and CDR2 is FYNNEI. CDR3 length equals 16 residues. CDR3 sequence reads: CASSETSVSSGNTIYF. The CDR3 DNA reads as TGTGCCAGCAGTGAAACGTCGGTGTCCTCTGGAAACACCATATATTTT.

The chain has TRBV6-6 and TRBJ2-7; no firm D call. The CDR3 is made up of 13 amino acids. Germline CDR1 MNHNY, CDR2 SVGAGI (reference sequence). The V end lost 4 bases, the J end lost 3 bases, and 10 bases lay between the germline ends. The CDR3 spells CASSSENYYEQYF. CDR3 in DNA: TGTGCCAGCAGTTCCGAGAACTACTACGAGCAGTACTTC.

In its sample, this clone was seen a few times. The J gene is TRBJ2-3, the V gene TRBV5-8; 7 bases line up with TRBD2. The germline gives CDR1 SGHTS, CDR2 YDEGEE. CDR3 size: 15 residues. V lost 4 bases to trimming and J lost 1 base; unmatched junction nucleotides: 6. CDR3 residues: CASSLGLGGTDTQYF. CDR3 nucleotides: TGTGCCAGCAGCCTAGGACTAGGGGGCACAGATACGCAGTATTTT.

This sequence joins TRBV18 and TRBJ1-5; tentatively, D is TRBD1 (6 bases). V gave up 2 bases and J gave up 0 bases, with 8 bases separating them. The CDR3 totals 15 residues. CDR1 and CDR2 from the germline V gene are KGHSH and LQKENI. The CDR3 spells CASSPGQNSNQPQHF. In DNA, the CDR3 is TGTGCCAGCTCACCAGGACAGAATAGCAATCAGCCCCAGCATTTT.

J is TRBJ2-7 and V is TRBV6-5; 8 bases are shared with TRBD1. The J segment lost 9 bases and the V segment lost 5 bases, leaving 15 bases of the junction unmatched. Looked up from germline, CDR1 is MNHEY and CDR2 is SVGAGI. The CDR3 length is 15 residues. The CDR3 spells CASSQPRDRPSGQYF. The CDR3 DNA follows: TGTGCCAGCAGTCAACCCCGGGACAGGCCTTCAGGGCAGTACTTC.

The chain couples TRBV6-5 to TRBJ1-6, with TRBD1 as a possible D gene (5 bases). Between the trimmed V and J ends, which lost 7 bases and 9 bases, there was a span of 16 bases. This CDR3 is built from 14 residues. Germline CDR1 is MNHEY and CDR2 is SVGAGI. CDR3 sequence (DNA): TGTGCCAGCAAACTGCCAGGGTACGGTTCACCCCTCCACTTT. It translates to CASKLPGYGSPLHF.

The CDR3 spells CASSVVPRGGQDEQYF. The CDR3 DNA reads TGTGCCAGCAGCGTAGTCCCCCGGGGGGGCCAGGACGAGCAGTACTTC. V and J are TRBV9 and TRBJ2-7; 8 positions match TRBD2. V trimming: 0 bases; J trimming: 5 bases; junction bases outside the gene matches: 10. The CDR3 has 16 amino acids. Germline lookup yields CDR1 SGDLS and CDR2 YYNGEE.

This clone appeared a single time. The CDR3 DNA reads as TGTGCCACCAGTGCCGAGTACCACACCGGGGAGCTGTTTTTT. It specifies CATSAEYHTGELFF. The chain recombines TRBV24-1 with TRBJ2-2; D uncertain. Per the germline V gene, CDR1 is KGHDR and CDR2 is SFDVKD. CDR3 length: 14 amino acids. Trimming stripped 5 bases from V and 3 bases from J, with 9 bases between.

This CDR3 is CASSLGRGDTEAFF. CDR3 coding DNA: TGCGCCAGCAGCCTCGGCCGGGGGGACACTGAAGCTTTCTTT. The V call is TRBV4-1, the J call TRBJ1-1; D possibly corresponds to TRBD1 (5 bases). Trimming shortened V by 4 bases and J by 3 bases, and 12 bases separated the two germline ends. The CDR3 extends over 14 amino acids. CDR1 is MGHRA and CDR2 is YSYEKL in the germline V gene.

V usage is TRBV19 and J usage is TRBJ1-4; possibly TRBD1 for D (6 bases). With 6 bases removed from V and 5 bases from J, the gap between germline ends came to 10 bases. Germline V CDR1 and CDR2: LNHDA, SQIVND (reference sequence). The CDR3 is made up of 13 amino acids. CDR3 loop: CASRDRTNEKLFF. The CDR3 DNA is TGTGCCAGTAGGGACAGAACAAATGAAAAACTGTTTTTT.

The rearrangement uses TRBV9 and TRBJ2-7; 9 positions match TRBD1. Per the germline V gene, CDR1 is SGDLS and CDR2 is YYNGEE. The V and J ends lost 3 bases and 3 bases, in that order; junction bases with no gene match: 7. The CDR3 runs to 15 residues. CDR3: CASSAGTGKRYEQYF. As DNA, the CDR3 is TGTGCCAGCAGCGCCGGGACAGGGAAACGCTACGAGCAGTACTTC.

The sample holds many counts of this clone. This chain uses TRBV7-2 with TRBJ2-2; TRBD2 is a possible D gene (6 bases). The CDR3 is 14 residues long. Trimming took 5 bases from V and 7 from J, leaving 14 bases between them. The germline V gene encodes CDR1 SGHTA and CDR2 FQGNSA. DNA of the CDR3: TGTGCCAGCAGCCCCCTCGGTAGCGGCGGGGAGCTGTTTTTT. The encoded protein is CASSPLGSGGELFF.

The CDR3 DNA is TGTGCCAGCAGCAGCAACCCCCGGACAGGGAGGATAACAGATACGCAGTATTTT. Protein: CASSSNPRTGRITDTQYF. This chain links TRBV9 with TRBJ2-3, with 8 positions matching TRBD1. The junction had 16 bases not matched to a gene; V was cut back by 4 bases and J by 3 bases. This CDR3 has 18 amino acids. Per germline, CDR1 SGDLS and CDR2 YYNGEE.

The chain is built from TRBV5-1 and TRBJ2-3; a weak D match, TRBD2 (5 bases). Between the trimmed V and J ends, which lost 4 bases and 1 base, there was a span of 16 bases. From germline, CDR1 is SGHRS and CDR2 YFSETQ. The CDR3 is 16 amino acids. CDR3 sequence (DNA): TGCGCCAGCAGCCGGGGTGGGTCCCAAGGCACAGATACGCAGTATTTT. Its protein product is CASSRGGSQGTDTQYF.

The CDR3 DNA sequence: TGCGCCAGCAGCCCTACTAGCGGGGGATCCTACGAGCAGTACTTC. It specifies CASSPTSGGSYEQYF. This sequence joins TRBV5-1 and TRBJ2-7; 11 nucleotides match TRBD2. Germline CDR1 SGHRS, CDR2 YFSETQ. The CDR3 has 15 residues. Germline trimming cut 4 bases from V and 1 base from J; bases unmatched to any gene: 4.

The chain has TRBV15 and TRBJ1-3; D is perhaps TRBD1 (5 bases). This CDR3 is 15 amino acids long. Between the trimmed V and J ends, which lost 1 base and 2 bases, there was a span of 9 bases. Germline lookup yields CDR1 LNHNV and CDR2 YYDKDF (reference sequence). The CDR3, as DNA: TGTGCCACCAGCAGAGGGGGCGATCCTGGAAACACCATATATTTT. Translated: CATSRGGDPGNTIYF.

The chain combines TRBV7-6 with TRBJ2-5; 11 bases match TRBD2. V shed 6 bases, J shed 5 bases, and the junction held 5 bases outside the gene matches. The CDR3 totals 14 residues. The germline gives CDR1 SGHVS, CDR2 FNYEAQ. In DNA form, the CDR3 reads TGTGCCAGCAGAACTAGCGGGGGATCCGAGACCCAGTACTTC. Encoded protein: CASRTSGGSETQYF.

The chain employs TRBV7-8 and TRBJ1-1, with 11 bases aligning to TRBD1. Germline V lookup: CDR1 SGHVS, CDR2 FQNEAQ. The V gene end was trimmed by 3 bases and the J gene end by 4 bases; junction bases not matched to a gene: 1. The CDR3 is 14 residues long. The CDR3 nucleotides are TGTGCCAGCAGCTTCGGGACAGGGGGCACTGAAGCTTTCTTT. Its translation: CASSFGTGGTEAFF.

The J gene is TRBJ2-2, the V gene TRBV2; perhaps TRBD1 as D (7 bases). The CDR3 extends over 15 amino acids. Between the trimmed V and J ends, which lost 8 bases and 3 bases, there was a span of 16 bases. Germline V gene sequence: CDR1 SNHLY, CDR2 FYNNEI. CDR3 amino acids: CASRGGGLYTGELFF. Written as DNA, the CDR3 is TGTGCCAGCCGTGGAGGGGGCCTTTACACCGGGGAGCTGTTTTTT. The full variable domain, rest sourced from reference TRBV2 and TRBJ2-2, is EPEVTQTPSHQVTQMGQEVILRCVPISNHLYFYWYRQILGQKVEFLVSFYNNEISEKSEIFDDQFSVERPDGSNFTLKIRSTKLEDSAMYFCASRGGGLYTGELFFGEGSRLTVL.

The rearrangement uses TRBV3-1 (or the pseudogene TRBV3-2) and TRBJ2-2, with a possible D match to TRBD1 (5 bases). Germline CDR1 LGHDT, CDR2 YNNKEL (reference sequence). CDR3 length: 13 amino acids. The ends were cut back, 3 bases at V and 3 bases at J, with 5 bases in the middle. The CDR3 DNA sequence: TGTGCCAGCAGCCAGGGGCACACCGGGGAGCTGTTTTTT. Translated, it gives CASSQGHTGELFF.